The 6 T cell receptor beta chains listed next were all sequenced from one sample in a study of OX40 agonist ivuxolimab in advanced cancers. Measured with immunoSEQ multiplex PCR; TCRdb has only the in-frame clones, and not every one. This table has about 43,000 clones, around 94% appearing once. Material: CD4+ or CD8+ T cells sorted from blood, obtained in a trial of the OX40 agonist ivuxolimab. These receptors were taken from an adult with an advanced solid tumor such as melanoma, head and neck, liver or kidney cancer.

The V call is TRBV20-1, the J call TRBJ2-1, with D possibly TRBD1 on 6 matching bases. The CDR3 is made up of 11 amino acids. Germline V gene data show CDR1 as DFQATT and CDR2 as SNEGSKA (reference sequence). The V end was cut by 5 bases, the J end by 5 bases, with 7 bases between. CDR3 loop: CSAYRDNEQFF. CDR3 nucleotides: TGCAGTGCTTACAGGGACAATGAGCAGTTCTTC.

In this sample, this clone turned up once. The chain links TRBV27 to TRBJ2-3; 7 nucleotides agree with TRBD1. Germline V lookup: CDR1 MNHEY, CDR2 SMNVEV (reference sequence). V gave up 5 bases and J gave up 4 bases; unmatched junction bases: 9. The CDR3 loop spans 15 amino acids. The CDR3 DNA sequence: TGTGCCAGCAGTCCCCCTCCCACAGGGGCAGATACGCAGTATTTT. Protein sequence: CASSPPPTGADTQYF.

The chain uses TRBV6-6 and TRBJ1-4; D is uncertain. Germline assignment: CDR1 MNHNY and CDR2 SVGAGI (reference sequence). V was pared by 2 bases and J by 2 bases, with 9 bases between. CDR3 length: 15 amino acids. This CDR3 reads CASSYPGSTNEKLFF. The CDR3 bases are TGTGCCAGCAGTTACCCCGGGAGTACTAATGAAAAACTGTTTTTT.

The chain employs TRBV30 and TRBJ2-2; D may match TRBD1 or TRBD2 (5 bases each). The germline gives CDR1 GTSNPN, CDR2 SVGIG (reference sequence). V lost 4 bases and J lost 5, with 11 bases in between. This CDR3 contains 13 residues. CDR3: CAWTQGGTGELFF. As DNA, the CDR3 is TGTGCCTGGACTCAGGGCGGGACCGGGGAGCTGTTTTTT.

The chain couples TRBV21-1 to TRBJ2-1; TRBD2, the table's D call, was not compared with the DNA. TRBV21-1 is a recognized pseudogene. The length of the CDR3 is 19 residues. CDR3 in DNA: TGTGCCAGCAGCCCATACTCGACTAGCGGGAGGACTCTATACAATGAGCAGTTCTTC. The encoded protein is CASSPYSTSGRTLYNEQFF.

Here the CDR3 DNA reads TGCGCCAGCAGCCAAGTACTAGCGGGATCTTCCGAGCAGTACTTC. Its translation: CASSQVLAGSSEQYF. J is TRBJ2-7 and V is TRBV4-3; 10 bases are a match to TRBD2. The germline V gene encodes CDR1 LGHNA and CDR2 YSLEER. The CDR3 sequence is 15 residues long. V lost 1 base and J lost 6; bases outside the gene matches: 6.